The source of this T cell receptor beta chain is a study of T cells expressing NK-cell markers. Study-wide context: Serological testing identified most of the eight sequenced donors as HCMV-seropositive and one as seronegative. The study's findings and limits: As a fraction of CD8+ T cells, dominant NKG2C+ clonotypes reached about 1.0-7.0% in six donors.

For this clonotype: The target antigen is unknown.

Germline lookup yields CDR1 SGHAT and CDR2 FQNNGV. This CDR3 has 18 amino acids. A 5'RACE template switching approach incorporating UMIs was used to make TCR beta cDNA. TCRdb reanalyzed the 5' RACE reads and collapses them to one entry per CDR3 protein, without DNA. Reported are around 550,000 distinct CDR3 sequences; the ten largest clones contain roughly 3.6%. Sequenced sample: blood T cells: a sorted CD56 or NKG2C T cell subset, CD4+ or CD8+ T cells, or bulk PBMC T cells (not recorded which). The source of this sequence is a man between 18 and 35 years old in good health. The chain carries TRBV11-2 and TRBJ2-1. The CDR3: CASSLVAAAGGSYNEQFF.